A single sample is the source of the 18 T cell receptor beta chains below, sequenced in a study of T cell changes during pregnancy in multiple sclerosis. TCRdb's table, derived via immunoSEQ multiplex PCR, lists solely in-frame clones and lacks some. The table has 90,000 or so clones, less than 95% seen once. The material was peripheral blood, obtained before pregnancy. These receptors came from a female donor with multiple sclerosis, enrolled in a pregnancy study.

The V and J genes are TRBV6-6 and TRBJ2-7; 10 nucleotides align to TRBD2. After removal of 6 bases from V and 8 bases from J, the junction contained 13 bases not matched to a gene. CDR3 length equals 15 residues. CDR1 is MNHNY and CDR2 is SVGAGI in the germline V gene (reference sequence). CDR3 sequence: CASSHSGGSLRQQYF. The CDR3 nucleotides are TGTGCCAGCAGCCATAGCGGGGGGTCGCTCCGCCAGCAGTACTTC.

The genes are TRBV5-1 and TRBJ2-3; 13 bases line up with TRBD2. This CDR3 comprises 16 residues. V shed 5 bases and J 6 bases; nucleotides not matched to a gene: 9. Germline V gives CDR1 SGHRS, CDR2 YFSETQ. The CDR3 is CASSRWTSGSLDTQYF. CDR3 bases: TGCGCCAGCAGTCGGTGGACTAGCGGGAGTTTGGATACGCAGTATTTT.

V usage is TRBV7-2 and J usage is TRBJ2-1, with TRBD2 identical over 7 bases. CDR1 SGHTA and CDR2 FQGNSA come from the germline V gene. Germline trimming cut 5 bases from V and 4 bases from J; bases unmatched to any gene: 8. The CDR3 has 15 residues. The CDR3 loop is CASSRERGWYNEQFF. For the CDR3, the DNA is TGTGCCAGCAGCCGAGAGCGGGGATGGTACAATGAGCAGTTCTTC.

The chain is built from TRBV7-9 and TRBJ2-4, with TRBD1 as a possible D gene (6 bases). CDR3 length equals 14 residues. In germline, CDR1 is SEHNR, CDR2 FQNEAQ (reference sequence). Trimming pared 1 base from V and 9 bases from J, leaving 13 bases between. The CDR3 loop reads CASSLVSGQSIQYF. CDR3 DNA: TGTGCCAGCAGCTTAGTATCCGGACAGTCCATTCAGTACTTC.

The rearrangement links TRBV11-2 to TRBJ1-6, with 7 positions matching TRBD1. V was clipped by 3 bases and J by 7 bases; unmatched bases: 6. Germline V gene data show CDR1 as SGHAT and CDR2 as FQNNGV. This CDR3 contains 15 residues. The CDR3 sequence is CASSLSTGYNSPLHF. In nucleotides, the CDR3 is TGTGCCAGCAGCTTGTCGACAGGGTACAATTCACCCCTCCACTTT.

This chain links TRBV18 with TRBJ2-6, with D hard to call. V was pared by 6 bases and J by 0 bases, with 15 bases between. This CDR3 is 17 amino acids long. Germline values: CDR1 KGHSH, CDR2 LQKENI. Here the CDR3 reads CASSRTAASSGANVLTF. CDR3 nucleotides: TGTGCCAGCTCGCGAACGGCAGCGAGCTCTGGGGCCAACGTCCTGACTTTC. Using reference TRBV18 and TRBJ2-6 for the parts outside the CDR3, the full variable domain is NAGVMQNPRHLVRRRGQEARLRCSPMKGHSHVYWYRQLPEEGLKFMVYLQKENIIDESGMPKERFSAEFPKEGPSILRIQQVVRGDSAAYFCASSRTAASSGANVLTFGAGSRLTVL.

The V and J genes are TRBV4-2 and TRBJ1-1; D unresolved. The germline V gene has CDR1 LGHNA and CDR2 YNFKEQ. The V end lost 6 bases, the J end lost 2 bases, and 13 bases lay between the germline ends. This CDR3 comprises 14 residues. In nucleotides, the CDR3 is TGTGCCAGCAGAACAACAAGAAACAACACTGAAGCTTTCTTT. Translated: CASRTTRNNTEAFF.

The rearrangement joins TRBV12-2 to TRBJ2-7; no check of the table's D call, TRBD1, against the DNA was made. TRBV12-2 is a pseudogene locus. This CDR3 has 15 amino acids. DNA for the CDR3: TGTGCAAGTCGATTGGGACAGGAAGTTTCCTACGAGCAGTACTTC. Protein: CASRLGQEVSYEQYF.

The chain uses TRBV28 and TRBJ1-5; 7 nucleotides line up with TRBD1. The V gene end was trimmed by 3 bases and the J gene end by 6 bases; junction bases not matched to a gene: 14. This CDR3 has 17 residues. CDR1 is MDHEN, CDR2 SYDVKM, per germline. CDR3 sequence: CASSFGAAGGKGQPQHF. The CDR3 DNA reads as TGTGCCAGCAGTTTTGGGGCGGCAGGGGGAAAAGGTCAGCCCCAGCATTTT.

The chain joins TRBV28 to TRBJ2-7; 7 bases agree with TRBD1. The germline gives CDR1 MDHEN, CDR2 SYDVKM. CDR3 size: 14 residues. Losses at the gene ends were 5 bases for V and 9 bases for J; bases not matched to a gene: 13. Here the CDR3 DNA reads TGTGCCAGCAGTATCTACAGGGGTACAGGCGGGCAGTACTTC. This translates into CASSIYRGTGGQYF.

About this clone: The same CDR3 can be traced to other DNA sequences in this sample. The J gene is TRBJ2-2, the V gene TRBV5-1, with TRBD2 as a possible D gene (7 bases). Trimming pared 0 bases from V and 6 bases from J, leaving 9 bases between. The CDR3 loop spans 14 amino acids. The V gene's germline CDR1 is SGHRS and CDR2 YFSETQ. Here the CDR3 reads CASSLAGGPGELFF. The CDR3 coding sequence is TGCGCCAGCAGCTTGGCGGGGGGCCCCGGGGAGCTGTTTTTT.

This chain connects TRBV4-1 to TRBJ1-6; D remains unclear. Trimming removed 4 bases at V and 5 bases at J, with 3 bases between. The germline CDR1 and CDR2 sequences are MGHRA and YSYEKL. The CDR3 has 12 amino acids. The CDR3: CASSRDNSPLHF. The DNA of the CDR3 is TGCGCCAGCAGCCGCGATAATTCACCCCTCCACTTT.

The table lists this clone with a few counts. CDR3 residues: CASSLVTGADTEAFF. In nucleotides, the CDR3 is TGTGCCAGCAGCTTAGTTACAGGGGCGGACACTGAAGCTTTCTTT. This chain links TRBV7-9 with TRBJ1-1; 7 bases align to TRBD1. Germline V gene lookup returns CDR1 SEHNR and CDR2 FQNEAQ (reference sequence). The CDR3 extends over 15 amino acids. Unmatched junction bases numbered 5, after V lost 1 base and J lost 3 bases.

V gene TRBV28 combines with J gene TRBJ2-5; TRBD2 aligns across 8 bases. V shed 5 bases, J shed 5 bases, and the junction held 16 bases outside the gene matches. The CDR3 runs to 17 residues. Germline V gives CDR1 MDHEN, CDR2 SYDVKM. The CDR3 reads CASSRRQGAGVGETQYF. The CDR3 DNA reads as TGTGCCAGCAGTCGCAGGCAAGGAGCGGGAGTTGGGGAGACCCAGTACTTC.

The gene calls are TRBV6-5 and TRBJ2-3, with D perhaps TRBD1 (5 bases). The V gene lost 3 bases and the J gene lost 1 base, with 14 bases spanning the gap. CDR3 length: 16 amino acids. Germline V gene sequence: CDR1 MNHEY, CDR2 SVGAGI. The CDR3 DNA reads TGTGCCAGCAGTTATTCGATTGACAGTCGCACAGATACGCAGTATTTT. Translating gives CASSYSIDSRTDTQYF.

The chain recombines TRBV27 with TRBJ2-5; 7 bases agree with TRBD1. V was clipped by 5 bases and J by 4 bases; unmatched bases: 4. CDR1 MNHEY and CDR2 SMNVEV come from the germline V gene (reference sequence). The CDR3 totals 13 residues. CDR3: CASSKRTGETQYF. The CDR3 DNA sequence: TGTGCCAGCAGTAAAAGGACAGGAGAGACCCAGTACTTC.

The chain is built from TRBV4-1 and TRBJ2-1, with TRBD2 as a possible D gene (6 bases). Between the trimmed V and J ends, which lost 1 base and 4 bases, there was a span of 8 bases. The CDR3 extends over 14 amino acids. Germline loops: CDR1 MGHRA, CDR2 YSYEKL. CDR3 sequence: CASSQVGGYNEQFF. The CDR3 bases are TGCGCCAGCAGCCAAGTGGGGGGATACAATGAGCAGTTCTTC.

In DNA, the CDR3 is TGCGCCAGCAGTGGGGGAGACAGGGCCCGCGATGGCTACACCTTC. As protein: CASSGGDRARDGYTF. This chain connects TRBV5-1 to TRBJ1-2; 7 positions match TRBD1. Germline trimming cut 5 bases from V and 6 bases from J; bases unmatched to any gene: 13. The CDR3 has 15 residues. CDR1 and CDR2 (germline): SGHRS, YFSETQ.